The text below deals with one TCR beta chain. The sample comes from a study of cytomegalovirus exposure and HLA in healthy donors. CDR1 and CDR2 (germline): SGHNT, YENEEA. There are 15 residues in the CDR3. V was clipped by 3 bases and J by 4 bases; unmatched bases: 5. It was with 60 Vbeta and 13 Jbeta primers that the PCR ran. Method: immunoSEQ multiplex PCR; TCRdb's copy keeps in-frame clones and lacks some. The sample's table shows more than 95,000 clones. The sequenced material came from PBMCs. This chain joins TRBV11-3 and TRBJ2-1, with 8 nucleotides matching TRBD2. The sequence derives from a middle-aged man in good health and CMV-seronegative. The CDR3 here is CASSFDAGGYNEQFF. CDR3 DNA: TGTGCCAGCAGCTTTGATGCGGGAGGTTACAATGAGCAGTTCTTC.